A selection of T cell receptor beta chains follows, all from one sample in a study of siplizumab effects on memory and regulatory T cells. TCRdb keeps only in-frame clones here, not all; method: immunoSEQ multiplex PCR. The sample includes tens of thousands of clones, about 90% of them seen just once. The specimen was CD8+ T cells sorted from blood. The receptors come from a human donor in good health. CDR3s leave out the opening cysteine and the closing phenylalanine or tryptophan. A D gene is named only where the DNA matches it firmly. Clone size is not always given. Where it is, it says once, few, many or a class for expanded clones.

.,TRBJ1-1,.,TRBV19,ATRLNGPFEAF
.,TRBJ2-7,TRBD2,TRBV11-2,ASSLTSGGSYEQY
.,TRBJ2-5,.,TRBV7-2,ASSSTYRKETQY
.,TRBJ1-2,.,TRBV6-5,ASSYLGGYT
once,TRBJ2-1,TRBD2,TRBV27,ASSPQRLAAYNEQF
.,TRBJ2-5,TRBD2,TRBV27,ASSVFSGAIQETQY
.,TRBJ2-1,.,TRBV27,ASSPGLRHNEQF
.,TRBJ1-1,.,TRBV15,ATSRPPGGWPEAF
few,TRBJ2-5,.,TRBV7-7,ASSQVGAGETQY
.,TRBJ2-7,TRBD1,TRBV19,ASSIGQGSYEQY
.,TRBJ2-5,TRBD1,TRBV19,ASSPQGAGEETQY
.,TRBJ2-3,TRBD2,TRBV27,ASSLGGSDTQY
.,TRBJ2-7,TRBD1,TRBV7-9,ASSFGTGGEEQY
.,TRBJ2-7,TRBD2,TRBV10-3,VISLAEAYEQY
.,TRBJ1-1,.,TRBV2,ATLMPLNTEAF
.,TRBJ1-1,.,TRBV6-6,ASILRVDEAF
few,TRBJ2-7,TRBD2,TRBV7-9,ASSYPGLSGEQY
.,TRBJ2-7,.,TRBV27,ASSWAPGAYEQY
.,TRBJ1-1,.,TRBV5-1,ASSFVGAEAF
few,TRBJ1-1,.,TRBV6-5,ASSYGMNTEAF
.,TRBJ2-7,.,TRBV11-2,ASSSSGDSYEQY
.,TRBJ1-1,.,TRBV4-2,ASSQVGGNTEAF
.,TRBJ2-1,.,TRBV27,ASGAGEQF
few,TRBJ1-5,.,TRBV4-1,ASSQDRGVGQPQH
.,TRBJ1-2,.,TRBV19,ASSPVRGDYYGYT
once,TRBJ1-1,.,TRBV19,ASSIVITGEAF
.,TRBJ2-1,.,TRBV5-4,ASSGRGGGNEQF
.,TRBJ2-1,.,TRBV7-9,ASSLVSGLGGNEQF
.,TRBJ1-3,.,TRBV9,ASSSGMGTSGNTIY
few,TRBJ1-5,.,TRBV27,ASSPPPGGREPQH
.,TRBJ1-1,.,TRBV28,ASSYPPLEAF
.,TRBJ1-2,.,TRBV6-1,ASSLGTGGYT
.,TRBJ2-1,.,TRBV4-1,ASSQVVGWSDEQF
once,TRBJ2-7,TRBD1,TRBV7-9,ASSFSGTGIAEQY
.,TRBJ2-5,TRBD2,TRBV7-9,ASSSPWTSGKETQY
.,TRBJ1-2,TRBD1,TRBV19,ASQGQDYGYT
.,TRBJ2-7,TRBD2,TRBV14,ASRQTSDYEQY
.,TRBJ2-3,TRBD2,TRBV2,ARESPTSGESTDTQY
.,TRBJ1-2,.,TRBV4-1,ASSQDIWQEEYGYT
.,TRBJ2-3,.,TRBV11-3,ASSLGDHYTDTQY